Each of the 18 T cell receptor beta chains below was sequenced from the same sample in a study of control samples from healthy donors and cancer patients. The protocol was immunoSEQ multiplex PCR, while the TCRdb copy is restricted to in-frame clones and leaves out a portion. The sample includes about 120,000 clones, just under 90% of them seen just once. The sequenced material came from blood. The receptors derive from a man aged 25 to 40 in good health.

This clone was detected only a few times. The rearrangement uses TRBV24-1 and TRBJ2-2, with 10 positions matching TRBD1. Germline-derived CDR1 and CDR2 are KGHDR and SFDVKD. V dropped 7 bases and J dropped 6; count of bases not matched to a gene: 4. The CDR3 runs to 14 residues. DNA of the CDR3: TGTGCCACCAGGGACAGGGGGACGGCCGGGGAGCTGTTTTTT. The encoded protein is CATRDRGTAGELFF.

This clone showed up just a few times. The rearrangement links TRBV7-2 to TRBJ2-7; D call uncertain. The V gene's germline CDR1 is SGHTA and CDR2 FQGNSA. This CDR3 comprises 15 residues. The V end lost 5 bases, the J end lost 2 bases, and 16 bases lay between the germline ends. The CDR3: CASSQGVTGPYEQYF. The DNA for the CDR3 is TGTGCCAGCAGCCAAGGAGTCACGGGCCCCTACGAGCAGTACTTC.

The chain joins TRBV5-1 to TRBJ2-5; 7 nucleotides align to TRBD2. The ends lost 1 base at V and 3 bases at J; junction bases unmatched: 0. The CDR3 runs to 13 residues. Per the germline V gene, CDR1 is SGHRS and CDR2 is YFSETQ. The CDR3 protein is CASSLLAEETQYF. CDR3 DNA sequence: TGCGCCAGCAGCTTGCTAGCGGAAGAGACCCAGTACTTC.

The V and J genes are TRBV19 and TRBJ1-5; weak D call: TRBD1 (6 bases). Germline V gene data show CDR1 as LNHDA and CDR2 as SQIVND (reference sequence). The CDR3 runs 14 residues. Trimming took 5 bases from V and 2 from J, leaving 10 bases between them. The CDR3 reads CASSPGARNQPQHF. The CDR3 DNA reads as TGTGCCAGTAGTCCGGGGGCCCGCAATCAGCCCCAGCATTTT.

The chain is built from TRBV27 and TRBJ1-6; no definite D call. V gave up 7 bases and J gave up 7 bases, with 23 bases separating them. Per germline, CDR1 MNHEY and CDR2 SMNVEV (reference sequence). CDR3 length: 17 residues. CDR3 region: CASTSRVRETTNSPLHF. Written as DNA, the CDR3 is TGTGCCAGCACCTCTAGGGTCCGAGAAACGACCAATTCACCCCTCCACTTT.

The CDR3 nucleotides read TGTGCCAGCAGCTTAAGTTGGGGGTCTGGAAACACCATATATTTT. Its translation is CASSLSWGSGNTIYF. This chain connects TRBV7-8 to TRBJ1-3; perhaps TRBD1 as D (5 bases). V dropped 2 bases and J dropped 1 base, with 9 bases sitting between them. Germline V gene data show CDR1 as SGHVS and CDR2 as FQNEAQ. The CDR3 length is 15 residues.

On this clone itself: A much bigger clone sits one base away, suggesting this may be a read error. V and J are TRBV3-1 (or the pseudogene TRBV3-2) and TRBJ1-1; 7 bases agree with TRBD1. The germline CDR1 and CDR2 sequences are LGHDT and YNNKEL (reference sequence). The length of the CDR3 is 13 residues. Trimming removed 4 bases from V and 1 base from J; junction bases left unmatched: 0. CDR3 protein: CASSRTGNTEAFF. In DNA form, the CDR3 reads TGTGCCAGCAGCCGGACAGGGAACACTGAAGCTTTCTTT.

This sequence joins TRBV6-4 and TRBJ1-1; a possible D gene is TRBD1 (5 bases). Germline loops: CDR1 MRHNA, CDR2 SNTAGT. The germline V and J ends were trimmed by 8 bases and 13 bases, with 26 bases remaining between them. This CDR3 has 14 amino acids. The DNA for the CDR3 is TGTGCCAGCTCCCGGAGATCGGACCGCCTTAGGGGTTTCTTT. Protein sequence: CASSRRSDRLRGFF.

V gene TRBV5-1 combines with J gene TRBJ1-1; D not resolved. Trimming took 2 bases from V and 3 from J, leaving 8 bases between them. The CDR3 consists of 13 residues. Germline V lookup: CDR1 SGHRS, CDR2 YFSETQ. CDR3 amino acids: CASSFDGYTEAFF. The CDR3 nucleotides read TGCGCCAGCAGCTTTGATGGGTACACTGAAGCTTTCTTT.

This chain connects TRBV10-3 to TRBJ2-5; D may be TRBD2 (5 bases). Germline V gene sequence: CDR1 ENHRY, CDR2 SYGVKD. Trimming pared 4 bases from V and 5 bases from J, leaving 8 bases between. This CDR3 contains 12 residues. The DNA of the CDR3 is TGTGCCATCAGTGCGGGGAAGGAGACCCAGTACTTC. Protein: CAISAGKETQYF.

The rearrangement joins TRBV12-3 or TRBV12-4 to TRBJ1-1; weak D call: TRBD1 (5 bases). The ends were cut back, 3 bases at V and 7 bases at J, with 6 bases in the middle. This CDR3 spans 11 amino acids. This CDR3 reads CASSFTGEAFF. The CDR3 region has the DNA TGTGCCAGCAGTTTCACAGGTGAAGCTTTCTTT.

To note about this clone: A read error may account for a junction end that differs from germline. The chain combines TRBV9 with TRBJ2-5; maybe TRBD1 (5 bases). This CDR3 is built from 13 residues. CDR1 and CDR2 from the germline V gene are SGDLS and YYNGEE. CDR3 sequence: CASNVVQGGTQYF. CDR3 bases: TGTGCCAGCAACGTAGTCCAGGGCGGGACCCAGTACTTC.

The chain has TRBV2 and TRBJ1-2; D is possibly TRBD1 (5 bases). There are 14 residues in the CDR3. Between the trimmed V and J ends, which lost 3 bases and 1 base, there was a span of 9 bases. Germline V gives CDR1 SNHLY, CDR2 FYNNEI. The CDR3 DNA follows: TGTGCCAGCAGTGATGTGGGGGTTAACTATGGCTACACCTTC. It codes for CASSDVGVNYGYTF.

The chain links TRBV7-2 to TRBJ1-2; 7 bases map to TRBD1. The CDR3 consists of 13 residues. The V and J ends lost 4 bases and 5 bases, in that order; junction bases with no gene match: 4. CDR1 SGHTA and CDR2 FQGNSA come from the germline V gene. The CDR3 sequence is CASSSGGAYGYTF. In nucleotides, the CDR3 is TGTGCCAGCAGCTCAGGGGGTGCTTATGGCTACACCTTC.

The rearrangement joins TRBV3-1 (or the pseudogene TRBV3-2) to TRBJ1-4, with D possibly matching TRBD1 (5 bases). The CDR3 spans 12 residues. V lost 3 bases and J 8 bases, leaving 7 bases between the germline ends. Germline CDR1 reads LGHDT; CDR2 reads YNNKEL (reference sequence). CDR3 coding DNA: TGTGCCAGCAGCCAGGGGGGGGAAAAACTGTTTTTT. Translated, it gives CASSQGGEKLFF.

This clone was seen just once. The chain carries TRBV9 and TRBJ2-3, with D perhaps TRBD1 (5 bases). V was pared by 2 bases and J by 4 bases, with 8 bases between. This CDR3 spans 13 amino acids. Germline V gives CDR1 SGDLS, CDR2 YYNGEE. The CDR3 sequence is CASSVTVSDTQYF. The DNA for the CDR3 is TGTGCCAGCAGCGTGACAGTTTCAGATACGCAGTATTTT.

This chain uses TRBV27 with TRBJ1-5; TRBD1 might be the D (5 bases). The CDR3 sequence is 13 residues long. CDR1 and CDR2 (germline): MNHEY, SMNVEV (reference sequence). V lost 6 bases, J lost 6 bases, and 12 bases lay in between. The CDR3 bases are TGTGCCAGCAGGGGGGGGGAGGGTCAGCCCCAGCATTTT. Translating it yields CASRGGEGQPQHF.

This sequence joins TRBV4-1 and TRBJ1-3; no clear D gene. CDR3 length: 15 residues. Trimming cost V 1 base and J 2 bases, with 9 bases left between them. In germline, CDR1 is MGHRA, CDR2 YSYEKL. The CDR3 sequence is CASSQGSRPGNTIYF. The CDR3 DNA reads as TGCGCCAGCAGCCAAGGGTCCAGGCCTGGAAACACCATATATTTT.